Listed here is a single T cell receptor beta chain. The time point: after dendritic cell vaccination, including at tumor progression/relapse. Patients had residual fresh-frozen tumor tissue and more than two years of survival data. This record belongs to a study of glioma-infiltrating T cells after dendritic cell vaccination. On the study more broadly: Glioblastoma patients came from Phase I and II dendritic cell vaccination trials.

Germline V lookup: CDR1 SGHRS, CDR2 YFSETQ. V was cut by 2 bases and J by 5 bases, with 14 bases left in between. CDR3 length: 14 residues. The primer mix had 60 V beta and 13 J beta primers. Assay: immunoSEQ multiplex PCR; the TCRdb copy retains only in-frame clones and omits some. The table records fewer than 25,000 clones, roughly 86% of them present only once. V gene TRBV5-1 combines with J gene TRBJ2-7, with D possibly being TRBD2 (7 bases). Sequencing used blood, obtained after dendritic cell vaccination. The TCR originated in a human donor with glioblastoma. The DNA for the CDR3 is TGCGCCAGCAGCTTATCTAGGGGGGGGAACGAGCAGTACTTC. It translates to CASSLSRGGNEQYF.